This T cell receptor (beta chain) emerged from a study of T-cell memory formation after mild COVID-19 (dated by TCRdb to the early 2020s). With respect to the entire study: TCR sequence clusters from the two donors were largely donor specific. Two young, previously healthy adult volunteers, one female and one male, were included in the cohort. T-cell clones expanding and contracting after mild COVID-19 in a couple of donors were tracked by longitudinal TCRalpha and TCRbeta repertoire sequencing.

The paper's findings and limits, for the study overall: Balanced CD4/CD8 phenotypes were observed for clones contracting from day 15 to 85, whereas a bias towards CD4+ was observed for a second wave of clones expanding from day 15 to 37. The study covered only two mild cases, and larger cohorts including severe cases with pre-infection samples were considered necessary. Some responding clones were detected in pre-infection memory, suggesting pre-existing cross-reactive memory T cells joined the SARS-CoV-2 response. SARS-CoV-2 specificity of the second-wave clones peaking on day 37 was not confirmed. Contracting CD4+ clones were found mainly in CM and EM memory subsets, while CD8+ clones were enriched in EMRA.

Ficoll-Paque density gradient centrifugation was the method used to isolate PBMCs. This clonotype was seen a few times. No antigen is known for it. One base away there is no much larger clone; base qualities are not given. Sequencing relied on an Illumina NovaSeq 6000. cDNA libraries for TCRalpha and TCRbeta were prepared by 5'RACE using constant-segment primers, with sample barcodes and unique molecular identifiers added. RNA was extracted from every sample with Trizol reagent. Amplification of the libraries took two PCR steps, and the second step added a second sample barcode plus Illumina TruSeq adapters. Sequencing of the libraries was done on an Illumina NovaSeq, producing 2 x 150 bp paired-end reads. In the original analysis: The reads were demultiplexed and collapsed into UMI-guided consensus sequences using migec v1.2.7. Using mixcr v2.1.11, UMI consensuses were aligned to TRA and TRB V and J templates and then assembled into clonotypes. A clonotype was counted as expanded or contracted only if both edgeR and NoisET called the change significant, with noise models trained on biological replicates. edgeR calls used a false discovery rate-adjusted p below 0.01 and a log2 fold-change threshold of 1. As an exploratory analysis of dynamics, PCA with hierarchical clustering was applied to max-normalized trajectories of the 1000 most abundant clonotypes. Separately sequenced CD4+ and CD8+ repertoires were used to assign a CD4 or CD8 phenotype to each responding clone. TCRdb redid the processing of the public reads, applying fastp at Q25 and MiXCR, and retained in-frame beta chains. Identical CDR3 protein sequences are pooled into one entry, listed with their most common genes and DNA. TCRdb, not the authors, supplied the V and J calls. Present in this sample are roughly 68,000 distinct CDR3 sequences, over 15% of which were seen just once. The top ten clonotypes cover 31% of the sample.

The CDR3 runs 13 amino acids, cysteine and phenylalanine included. Solely the CDR3 DNA is kept, with 39 bases framed from the first base. V is shortened by 6 bases, J by 5 bases, and the region joining them spans 11 bases. This receptor was obtained from an adult woman who had mild COVID-19 (a few samples of this study predate the infection). The sample titles of this study are shuffled in the database, so cell type and time point are left out; the donor was told from shared clones. Sequenced sample: PBMCs or a T cell subset sorted from them (not recorded which). This sequence uses TRBV12-3 or TRBV12-4 and TRBJ2-1; the D region possibly corresponds to TRBD1 (5 bases align). CDR3 loop: CASRSVGDNEQFF. The sequenced DNA is TGTGCCAGCAGGTCGGTAGGGGACAATGAGCAGTTCTTC.